This entry features one T cell receptor beta chain sequence. Its antigen is still unknown. The junction and the germline gene differ at one end; a read error may be behind it. This specimen comes from a study of cytomegalovirus exposure and HLA in healthy donors. Overall study results and limits: Reported findings show TCR beta sequences accurately forecast HLA-A and HLA-B alleles in most subjects. Highly shared sequence variants in one cluster were likely a sequencing artifact.

PCR amplification relied on 60 Vbeta primers (plus 13 Jbeta primers). Some clones are missing from TCRdb's copy, which holds only in-frame ones; the method was immunoSEQ multiplex PCR. The sample table includes just under 80,000 clones. The CDR3 is made up of 13 amino acids. Germline-derived CDR1 and CDR2 are ENHRY and SYGVKD. The chain links TRBV10-3 to TRBJ1-1, with a possible D match to TRBD1 (6 bases). This clonotype originated in a man between 18 and 35 years old in good health and CMV-seropositive. Sequencing used PBMCs. CDR3 residues: CAISDEQGAEASF. The CDR3 DNA reads as TGTGCCATCAGTGACGAACAGGGCGCTGAAGCTTCCTTT.